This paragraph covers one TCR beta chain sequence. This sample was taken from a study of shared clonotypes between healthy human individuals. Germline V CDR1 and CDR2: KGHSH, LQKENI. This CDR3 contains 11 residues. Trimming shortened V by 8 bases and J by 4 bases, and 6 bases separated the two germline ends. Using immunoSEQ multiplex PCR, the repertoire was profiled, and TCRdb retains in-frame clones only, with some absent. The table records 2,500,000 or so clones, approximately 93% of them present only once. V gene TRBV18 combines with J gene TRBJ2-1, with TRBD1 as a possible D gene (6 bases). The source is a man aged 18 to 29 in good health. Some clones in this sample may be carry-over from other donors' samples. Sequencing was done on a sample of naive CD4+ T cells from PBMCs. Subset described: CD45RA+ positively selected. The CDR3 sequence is CASQGYNEQFF. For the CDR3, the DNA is TGTGCCAGCCAGGGGTACAATGAGCAGTTCTTC.